This TCR beta chain stems from a study of cytomegalovirus exposure and HLA in healthy donors. General study results and limits: Three chains linked to CMV were shown in vitro to be specific for CMV antigens. The study found most TCR sequences rare, yet found some public TCRs in many donors.

Trimming pared 4 bases from V and 4 bases from J, leaving 14 bases between. There are 14 residues in the CDR3. CDR1 and CDR2 (germline): SGHRS, YFSETQ. About this clone: What it binds is unknown.

Only in-frame clones appear in the TCRdb table, and some are missing; sequencing was by immunoSEQ multiplex PCR. The table includes some 38,000 clones, about 93% detected once. Donors were drawn from the approximately 120-subject validation cohort, separate from the approximately 700-subject first cohort. The chain links TRBV5-1 to TRBJ1-1; weak D call: TRBD1 (5 bases). The source of this sequence is a man younger than 35 in good health and CMV-seronegative. Sequencing was carried out using PBMCs. CDR3: CASSERDWGTEAFF. As DNA, the CDR3 is TGCGCCAGCAGCGAAAGGGACTGGGGCACTGAAGCTTTCTTT.